This T cell receptor (beta chain) came from a study of T cells in localized non-small cell lung cancer. The study's findings and limits: Because only a single region of the tumor was sequenced, heterogeneity remains possible. Of the top 100 tumor clones, median around 60 were in adjacent lung, more than 25 among its top 100.

Details on this clone: Its target is unknown.

Clones were sequenced by immunoSEQ multiplex PCR, and TCRdb holds only the in-frame ones, with some missing. This table has 4,500 to 5,500 clones, 85% to 95% appearing once. This TCR was recovered from a woman aged 40-70 years with stage I lung adenocarcinoma. This material consisted of peripheral blood, taken before any cancer treatment.

Here the CDR3 reads CASSLEGGGNNQPQHF. The DNA for the CDR3 is TGCGCCAGCAGCTTGGAGGGAGGGGGTAACAATCAGCCCCAGCATTTT. The V gene is TRBV5-1, the J gene TRBJ1-5; possibly TRBD1 for D (6 bases). The CDR3 has 16 amino acids. Germline CDR1 SGHRS, CDR2 YFSETQ. Trimming took off 0 bases at V and 3 bases at J, with 13 bases between the two ends.